The clone carrying this T cell receptor beta chain occurred a few times. The antigen is unknown. This sample is part of a study of beta chain features in type 1 diabetes. About the study: Examined across all samples were some 110 million sorted cells. Study-wide results and limits: Any HLA type influence on TCRB rearrangement was left unresolved here.

Every participating donor gave one draw, a heparinised blood sample averaging approximately 110 mL. Germline CDR1 SGHRS, CDR2 YFSETQ. This CDR3 region has 13 residues. V lost 4 bases and J lost 10; bases outside the gene matches: 8. Expressed TCRB transcripts got sequenced, as all isolated RNA was reverse transcribed. Profiled with immunoSEQ multiplex PCR; TCRdb holds only in-frame clones, not every one. The sample lists almost 250,000 clones; around 14% were seen once. The rearrangement uses TRBV5-1 and TRBJ1-1; 9 bases are a match to TRBD1. This receptor was taken from a woman aged 40 to 49 in good health. Sequencing was done on a sample of naive CD4+ T cells from blood. The CDR3 sequence: CASSRGQGGLAFF. CDR3 bases: TGCGCCAGCAGCAGGGGACAGGGAGGATTAGCTTTCTTT.